The entry that follows covers one TCR beta chain sequence. Germline lookup yields CDR1 MNHNS and CDR2 SASEGT. The CDR3 is 14 amino acids. V shed 1 base and J 9 bases; nucleotides not matched to a gene: 7. Method: immunoSEQ multiplex PCR; TCRdb's copy keeps in-frame clones and lacks some. The table records around 110,000 clones, 70% to 90% of them present only once. This entry is derived from a study of blood T cell repertoires in COVID-19. This chain uses TRBV6-1 with TRBJ2-7; 9 positions match TRBD1. Sample: peripheral blood. The sequence derives from a man under 40 with acute or convalescent COVID-19. The CDR3 loop reads CASSEGEGGQGQYF. CDR3 in DNA: TGTGCCAGCAGTGAAGGGGAGGGGGGACAGGGGCAGTACTTC.